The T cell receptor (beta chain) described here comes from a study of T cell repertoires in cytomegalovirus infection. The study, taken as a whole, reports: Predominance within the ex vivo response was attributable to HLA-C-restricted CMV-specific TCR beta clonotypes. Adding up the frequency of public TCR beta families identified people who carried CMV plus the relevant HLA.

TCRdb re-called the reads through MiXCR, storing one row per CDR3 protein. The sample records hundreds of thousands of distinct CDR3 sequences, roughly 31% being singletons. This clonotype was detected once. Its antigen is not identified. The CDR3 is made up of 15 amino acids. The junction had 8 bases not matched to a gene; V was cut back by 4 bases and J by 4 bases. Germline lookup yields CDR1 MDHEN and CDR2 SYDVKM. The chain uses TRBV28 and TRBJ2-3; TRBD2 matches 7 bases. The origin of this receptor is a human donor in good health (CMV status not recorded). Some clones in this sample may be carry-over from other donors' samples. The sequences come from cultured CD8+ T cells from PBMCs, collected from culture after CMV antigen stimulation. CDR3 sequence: CASSSLPGGADTQYF. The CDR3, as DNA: TGTGCCAGCAGTTCTTTACCGGGGGGAGCAGATACGCAGTATTTT.